This entry describes one T cell receptor beta chain. What it recognizes is unknown. The data derive from a study of T cells in localized non-small cell lung cancer. Study observations and caveats: Uninvolved adjacent lung had higher T cell clonality than tumor and all other tissues. Longer overall survival accompanied higher blood T cell density. Sequence data derive from only one tumor region, so heterogeneity remains possible.

Measured with immunoSEQ multiplex PCR; TCRdb has only the in-frame clones, and not every one. The sample lists roughly 38,000 clones, about four fifths occurring once. This CDR3 has 15 residues. Trimming took off 6 bases at V and 0 bases at J, with 11 bases between the two ends. The germline V gene encodes CDR1 SGHAT and CDR2 FQNNGV. The sequence was collected from a male donor aged 60 or over with stage III squamous cell lung carcinoma. The V call is TRBV11-2, the J call TRBJ1-4; D uncertain. The specimen comprised peripheral blood, sampled before any cancer treatment. CDR3 residues: CASRANSATNEKLFF. The CDR3 bases are TGTGCCAGCAGGGCTAACAGTGCAACTAATGAAAAACTGTTTTTT.